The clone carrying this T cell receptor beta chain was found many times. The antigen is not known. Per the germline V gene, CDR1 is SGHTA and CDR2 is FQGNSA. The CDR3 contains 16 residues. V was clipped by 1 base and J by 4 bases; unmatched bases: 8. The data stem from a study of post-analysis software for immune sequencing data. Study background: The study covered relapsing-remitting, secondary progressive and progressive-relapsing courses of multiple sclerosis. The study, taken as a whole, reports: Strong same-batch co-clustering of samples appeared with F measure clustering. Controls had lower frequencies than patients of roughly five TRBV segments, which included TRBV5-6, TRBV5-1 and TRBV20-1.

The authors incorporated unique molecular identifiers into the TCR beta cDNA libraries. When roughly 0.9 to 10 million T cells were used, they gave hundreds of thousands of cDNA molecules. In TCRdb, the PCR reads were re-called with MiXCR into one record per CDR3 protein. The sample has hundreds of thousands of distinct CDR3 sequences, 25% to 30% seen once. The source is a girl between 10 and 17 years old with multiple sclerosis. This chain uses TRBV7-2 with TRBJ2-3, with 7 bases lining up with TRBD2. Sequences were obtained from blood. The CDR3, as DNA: TGTGCCAGCAGCTTAGTGGGGGGGAATTCGGCAGATACGCAGTATTTT. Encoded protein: CASSLVGGNSADTQYF.